This TCR beta chain was sequenced during a study of shared clonotypes between healthy human individuals. Points from the study as a whole: Non-shared clonotypes displayed generation probabilities falling below those of clonotypes present in all four donors.

Study donors comprised healthy, HIV-negative adults devoid of recent acute infection or vaccination. A split of CD4+ cells into CD45RA+ naive and CD45RA-negative memory subsets was performed. As for this clone: Its antigen remains unidentified.

The CDR3 is 17 amino acids. V gave up 5 bases and J gave up 6 bases; unmatched junction bases: 15. Germline CDR1 reads SGHTA; CDR2 reads FQGTGA. Some clones are missing from TCRdb's copy, which holds only in-frame ones; the method was immunoSEQ multiplex PCR. The sample carries 2 million to 3 million clones, roughly 93% recorded once. The V and J genes are TRBV7-3 and TRBJ2-2, with TRBD1 identical over 7 bases. The material sequenced was naive CD4+ T cells from PBMCs. Stated subset: CD45RA+ positively selected. The clonotype originates from a man aged 18 to 29 in good health. Some clones in this sample may be carry-over from other donors' samples. CDR3 sequence reads: CASSRRGGRGFPGELFF. CDR3 DNA: TGTGCCAGCAGCCGAAGAGGGGGCAGGGGGTTCCCCGGGGAGCTGTTTTTT.